The 9 T cell receptor beta chains reported below all come from one sample, sequenced in a study of cytomegalovirus exposure and HLA in healthy donors. 60 Vbeta and 13 Jbeta primers were used in PCR. TCRdb's copy holds only in-frame clones and misses some; the assay was immunoSEQ multiplex PCR. The table includes roughly 33,000 clones, 75% to 85% detected once. Sample: PBMCs. The origin of the receptors is a male donor in good health and CMV-seronegative.

The V call is TRBV14, the J call TRBJ2-6; D remains ambiguous. This CDR3 has 15 amino acids. Trimming pared 2 bases from V and 0 bases from J, leaving 5 bases between. Germline V gene lookup returns CDR1 SGHDN and CDR2 FVKESK. The CDR3, as DNA: TGTGCCAGCAGCCAAACACGCTCTGGGGCCAACGTCCTGACTTTC. It yields the protein CASSQTRSGANVLTF.

The rearrangement links TRBV4-3 to TRBJ2-7; tentative D call: TRBD2 (6 bases). The CDR3 has 14 amino acids. Trimming took off 0 bases at V and 3 bases at J, with 9 bases between the two ends. Germline CDR1 and CDR2: LGHNA and YSLEER. CDR3 protein: CASSQDEGGYEQYF. DNA of the CDR3: TGCGCCAGCAGCCAAGACGAGGGAGGCTACGAGCAGTACTTC.

This rearrangement joins TRBV5-1 to TRBJ1-1, with a tentative D call TRBD1 (5 bases). Germline V gene sequence: CDR1 SGHRS, CDR2 YFSETQ. V was cut by 4 bases and J by 5 bases, with 15 bases left in between. The CDR3 covers 14 residues. DNA for the CDR3: TGCGCCAGCAGCCTACATGGGGCCGGGACTGAAGCTTTCTTT. Amino acid sequence: CASSLHGAGTEAFF.

V usage is TRBV5-6 and J usage is TRBJ1-4; D is undetermined. V lost 3 bases, J lost 5 bases, and 20 bases lay in between. Germline V gene data show CDR1 as SGHDT and CDR2 as YYEEEE. The CDR3 totals 17 residues. DNA of the CDR3: TGTGCCAGCAGCTCTGGCCTGCCCCGGGGATCGAATGAAAAACTGTTTTTT. It translates to CASSSGLPRGSNEKLFF.

In the case of this clone: The junction differs from germline at one of its ends, possibly a read error. V is TRBV7-7 and J is TRBJ2-5, with 9 bases identical to TRBD2. CDR1 is SSHAT and CDR2 is FNYEAQ in the germline V gene (reference sequence). The CDR3 is 16 residues long. DNA for the CDR3: TGTGCTAGCAGCTTATACGGCGGGGGGGCCTCGGAGACCCAGTACTTC. It specifies CASSLYGGGASETQYF.

The table lists this clone with a count of one. The chain employs TRBV11-2 and TRBJ2-7; D is undetermined. Per the germline V gene, CDR1 is SGHAT and CDR2 is FQNNGV. This CDR3 has 14 amino acids. The ends were cut back, 3 bases at V and 2 bases at J, with 11 bases in the middle. CDR3 in amino acids: CASSLGPAPYEQYF. CDR3 in DNA: TGTGCCAGCAGCTTGGGCCCGGCCCCCTACGAGCAGTACTTC.

This chain joins TRBV5-6 and TRBJ1-4; D is unclear. Germline V gene lookup returns CDR1 SGHDT and CDR2 YYEEEE. The CDR3 contains 15 residues. Trimming shortened V by 4 bases and J by 5 bases, and 15 bases separated the two germline ends. The CDR3, as DNA: TGTGCCAGCAGCACCCCGGGGTGGGGAAATGAAAAACTGTTTTTT. Translating it yields CASSTPGWGNEKLFF.

This sequence joins TRBV6-6 and TRBJ2-5, with TRBD1 identical over 10 bases. The junction had 10 bases not matched to a gene; V was cut back by 7 bases and J by 5 bases. Germline V gene data show CDR1 as MNHNY and CDR2 as SVGAGI (reference sequence). The CDR3 sequence is 15 residues long. The DNA for the CDR3 is TGTGCCAGCATTAGTCCAGACAGGGGGCGGGAGACCCAGTACTTC. Translated, it gives CASISPDRGRETQYF.

This rearrangement joins TRBV5-4 to TRBJ1-1; 7 bases fit TRBD1. The germline CDR1 and CDR2 sequences are SGHNT and YYREEE (reference sequence). The CDR3 length is 17 residues. J gave up 2 bases and V 1 base, and 11 bases lay outside the gene matches. The CDR3, as DNA: TGTGCCAGCAGCTTGACACTGACAGGGAGTGGCAACACTGAAGCTTTCTTT. Its translation: CASSLTLTGSGNTEAFF.